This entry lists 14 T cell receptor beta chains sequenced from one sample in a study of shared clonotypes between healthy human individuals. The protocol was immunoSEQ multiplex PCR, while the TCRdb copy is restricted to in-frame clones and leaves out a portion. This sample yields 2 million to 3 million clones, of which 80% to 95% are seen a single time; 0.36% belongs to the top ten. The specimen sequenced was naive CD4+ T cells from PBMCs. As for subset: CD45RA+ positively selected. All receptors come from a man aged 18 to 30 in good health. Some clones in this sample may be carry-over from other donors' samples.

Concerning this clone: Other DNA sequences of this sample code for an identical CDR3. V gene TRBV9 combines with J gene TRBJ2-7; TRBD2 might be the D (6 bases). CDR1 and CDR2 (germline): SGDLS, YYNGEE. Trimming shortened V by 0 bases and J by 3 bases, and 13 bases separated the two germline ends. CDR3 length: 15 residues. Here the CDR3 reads CASSVASGSFYEQYF. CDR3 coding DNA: TGTGCCAGCAGCGTAGCTTCCGGGAGTTTCTACGAGCAGTACTTC.

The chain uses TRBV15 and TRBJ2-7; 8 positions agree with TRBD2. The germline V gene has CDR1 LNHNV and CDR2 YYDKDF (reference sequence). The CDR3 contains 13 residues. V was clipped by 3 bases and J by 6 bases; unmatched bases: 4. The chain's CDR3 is CATSSRREGEQYF. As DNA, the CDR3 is TGTGCCACCAGCAGCCGACGGGAGGGCGAGCAGTACTTC.

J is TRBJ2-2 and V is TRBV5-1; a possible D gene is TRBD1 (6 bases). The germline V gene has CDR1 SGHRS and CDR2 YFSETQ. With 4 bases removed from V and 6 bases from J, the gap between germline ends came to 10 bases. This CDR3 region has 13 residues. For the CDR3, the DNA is TGCGCCAGCAGCATAACAGGGCCCGGGGAGCTGTTTTTT. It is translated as CASSITGPGELFF. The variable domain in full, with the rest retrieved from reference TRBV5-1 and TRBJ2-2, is KAGVTQTPRYLIKTRGQQVTLSCSPISGHRSVSWYQQTPGQGLQFLFEYFSETQRNKGNFPGRFSGRQFSNSRSEMNVSTLELGDSALYLCASSITGPGELFFGEGSRLTVL.

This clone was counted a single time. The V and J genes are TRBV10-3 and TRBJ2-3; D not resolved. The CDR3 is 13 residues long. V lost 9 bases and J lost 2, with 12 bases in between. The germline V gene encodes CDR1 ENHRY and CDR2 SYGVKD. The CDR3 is CAIRHTYTDTQYF. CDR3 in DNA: TGTGCCATTAGACACACATACACAGATACGCAGTATTTT.

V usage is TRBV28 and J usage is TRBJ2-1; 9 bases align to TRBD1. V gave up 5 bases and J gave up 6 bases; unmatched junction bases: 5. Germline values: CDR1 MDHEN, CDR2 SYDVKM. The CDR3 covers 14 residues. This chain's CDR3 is CASSGTGKPNEQFF. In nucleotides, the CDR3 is TGTGCCAGCAGTGGGACAGGGAAACCCAATGAGCAGTTCTTC.

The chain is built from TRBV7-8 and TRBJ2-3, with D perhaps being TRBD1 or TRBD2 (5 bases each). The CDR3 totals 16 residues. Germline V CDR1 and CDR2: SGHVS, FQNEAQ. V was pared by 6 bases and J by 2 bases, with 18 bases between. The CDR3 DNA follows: TGTGCCAGCAGTCCCGGGGCAAGGTCTTACACAGATACGCAGTATTTT. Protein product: CASSPGARSYTDTQYF.

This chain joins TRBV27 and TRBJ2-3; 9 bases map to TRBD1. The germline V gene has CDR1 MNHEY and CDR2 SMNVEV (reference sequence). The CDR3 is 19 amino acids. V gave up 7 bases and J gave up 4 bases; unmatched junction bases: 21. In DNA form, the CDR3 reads TGTGCCAGCAACCTTTTCGCTCTCCCGGGACAGGGAAGGGCAGATACGCAGTATTTT. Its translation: CASNLFALPGQGRADTQYF.

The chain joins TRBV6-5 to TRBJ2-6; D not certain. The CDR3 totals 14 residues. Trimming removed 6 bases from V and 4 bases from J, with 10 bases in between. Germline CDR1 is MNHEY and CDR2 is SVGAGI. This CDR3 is CASRGSAGANVLTF. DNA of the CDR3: TGTGCCAGCAGAGGAAGCGCCGGGGCCAACGTCCTGACTTTC.

The CDR3 here is CASELAGSDTQYF. The CDR3 coding sequence is TGTGCCAGCGAGCTAGCGGGGTCAGATACGCAGTATTTT. The V and J genes are TRBV28 and TRBJ2-3; TRBD2 aligns across 9 bases. This CDR3 has 13 amino acids. Trimming cost V 8 bases and J 4 bases; bases outside gene matches: 4. The germline V gene has CDR1 MDHEN and CDR2 SYDVKM.

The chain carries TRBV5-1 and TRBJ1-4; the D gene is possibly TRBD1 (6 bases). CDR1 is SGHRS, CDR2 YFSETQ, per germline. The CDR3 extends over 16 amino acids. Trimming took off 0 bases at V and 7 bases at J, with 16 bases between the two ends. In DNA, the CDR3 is TGCGCCAGCAGCTTGGGTTTACAGGGCGAGGGTGAAAAACTGTTTTTT. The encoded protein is CASSLGLQGEGEKLFF.

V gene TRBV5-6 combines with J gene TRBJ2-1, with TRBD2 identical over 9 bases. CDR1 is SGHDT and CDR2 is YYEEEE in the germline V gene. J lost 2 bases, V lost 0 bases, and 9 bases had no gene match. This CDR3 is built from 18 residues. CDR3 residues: CASSLADLGGRAYNEQFF. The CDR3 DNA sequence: TGTGCCAGCAGCTTGGCCGATTTGGGCGGGAGGGCCTACAATGAGCAGTTCTTC.

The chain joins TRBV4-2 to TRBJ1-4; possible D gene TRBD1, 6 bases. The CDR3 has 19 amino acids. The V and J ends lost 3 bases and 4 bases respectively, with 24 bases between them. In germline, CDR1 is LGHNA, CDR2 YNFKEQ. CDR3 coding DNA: TGTGCCAGCAGCCACCCTACAGGGACCCAGGGGTTGGTTAATGAAAAACTGTTTTTT. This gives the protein CASSHPTGTQGLVNEKLFF.

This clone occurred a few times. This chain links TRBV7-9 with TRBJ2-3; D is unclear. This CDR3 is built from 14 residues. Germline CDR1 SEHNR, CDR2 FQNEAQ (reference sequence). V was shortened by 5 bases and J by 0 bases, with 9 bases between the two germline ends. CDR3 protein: CASSPFSSTDTQYF. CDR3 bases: TGTGCCAGCAGCCCCTTCTCCAGCACAGATACGCAGTATTTT.

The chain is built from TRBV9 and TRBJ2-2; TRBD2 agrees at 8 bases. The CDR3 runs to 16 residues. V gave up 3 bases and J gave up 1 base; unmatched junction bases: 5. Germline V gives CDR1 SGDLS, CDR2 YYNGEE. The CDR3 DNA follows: TGTGCCAGCAGCGGGGCGGGAGGAGGGAACACCGGGGAGCTGTTTTTT. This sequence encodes CASSGAGGGNTGELFF. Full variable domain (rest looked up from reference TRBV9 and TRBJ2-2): DSGVTQTPKHLITATGQRVTLRCSPRSGDLSVYWYQQSLDQGLQFLIQYYNGEERAKGNILERFSAQQFPDLHSELNLSSLELGDSALYFCASSGAGGGNTGELFFGEGSRLTVL.